This T cell receptor (beta chain) was recovered during a study of T-cell reconstitution after alpha-beta-depleted transplantation in children. This clonotype came up many times. The CDR3 contains 15 residues. Between the trimmed V and J ends, which lost 5 bases and 3 bases, there was a span of 11 bases. The authors prepared the TCRbeta library with unique molecular identifiers. One entry per CDR3 protein, called by TCRdb with MiXCR from the PCR reads. Of approximately 240,000 distinct CDR3 sequences in the sample, about 9.5% were seen once. This receptor was taken from a human donor who donated a stem cell graft to a child with acute lymphoblastic leukemia. The chain joins TRBV12-3 or TRBV12-4 to TRBJ1-6; maybe TRBD1 (5 bases). Sequences were derived from PBMCs from the stem cell graft donor, sampled from the stem cell graft. CDR3 bases: TGTGCCAGCAGTGGCGCCGGGGGCTATAATTCACCCCTCCACTTT. Translated: CASSGAGGYNSPLHF.